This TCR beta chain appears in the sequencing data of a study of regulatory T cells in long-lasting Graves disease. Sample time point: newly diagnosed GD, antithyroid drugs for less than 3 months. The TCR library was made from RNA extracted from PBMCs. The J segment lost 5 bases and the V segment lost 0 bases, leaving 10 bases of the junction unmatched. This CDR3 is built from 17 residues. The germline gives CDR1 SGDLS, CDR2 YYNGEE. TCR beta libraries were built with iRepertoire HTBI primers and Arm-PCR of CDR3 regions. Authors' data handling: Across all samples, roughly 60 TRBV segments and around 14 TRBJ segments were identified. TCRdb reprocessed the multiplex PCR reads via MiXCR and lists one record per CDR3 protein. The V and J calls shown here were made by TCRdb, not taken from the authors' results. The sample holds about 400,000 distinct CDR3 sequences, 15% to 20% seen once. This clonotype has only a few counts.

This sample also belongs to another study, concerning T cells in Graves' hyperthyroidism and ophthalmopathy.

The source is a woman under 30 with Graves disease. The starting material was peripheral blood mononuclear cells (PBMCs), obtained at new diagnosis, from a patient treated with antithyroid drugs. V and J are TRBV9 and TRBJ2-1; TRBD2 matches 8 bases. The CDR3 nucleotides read TGTGCCAGCAGCGTAGAAAGAGGGTGGCGGGAGGACAATGAGCAGTTCTTC. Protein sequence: CASSVERGWREDNEQFF. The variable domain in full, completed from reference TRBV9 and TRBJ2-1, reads DSGVTQTPKHLITATGQRVTLRCSPRSGDLSVYWYQQSLDQGLQFLIQYYNGEERAKGNILERFSAQQFPDLHSELNLSSLELGDSALYFCASSVERGWREDNEQFFGPGTRLTVL.